These T cell receptor beta chains were read from a single sample in a study of control samples from healthy donors and cancer patients. Some clones are missing from TCRdb's copy, which holds only in-frame ones; the method was immunoSEQ multiplex PCR. The data show some 120,000 clones, around 91% seen once. The specimen sequenced was PBMCs. All receptors come from a woman aged 50 to 65 with colorectal cancer. Both conserved end residues are part of each CDR3. Each record gives: clone size, D gene, J gene, V gene, CDR3 DNA, CDR3 protein. D genes are given only for firm matches. The size entry is marked missing in some rows and otherwise reads once, few, many or a size class.

>-|-|TRBJ1-5|TRBV7-2
TGTGCCAGCAGCTTAGGGAGAGGAGGCAATCAGCCCCAGCATTTT
CASSLGRGGNQPQHF
>-|-|TRBJ2-7|TRBV7-9
TGTGCCAGCAGCGCGGTCACAGGGAACGAGCAGTACTTC
CASSAVTGNEQYF
>-|-|TRBJ1-2|TRBV10-2
TGCGCCAGCAGTGAGTCTTGGGCTAATGGCTACACCTTC
CASSESWANGYTF
>-|-|TRBJ1-1|TRBV5-1
TGCGCCAGCAGCTTCGGCACTGAAGCTTTCTTT
CASSFGTEAFF
>once|-|TRBJ1-5|TRBV2
TGTGCCAGCAGGGAGGGCAATCAGCCCCAGCATTTT
CASREGNQPQHF
>-|-|TRBJ2-5|TRBV3-1/TRBV3-2
TGTGCCAGCAGCGACCCGGCGGGGAGCCCCCAAGAGACCCAGTACTTC
CASSDPAGSPQETQYF
>once|-|TRBJ2-2|TRBV6-5
TGTGCCAGCAGTTCCACGACAGGAAGAAACACCGGGGAGCTGTTTTTT
CASSSTTGRNTGELFF
>-|-|TRBJ2-3|TRBV18
TGTGCCAGCTCACCTGATCGGGCCAGACTCAGCACAGATACGCAGTATTTT
CASSPDRARLSTDTQYF
>-|-|TRBJ2-2|TRBV7-9
TGTGCCAGCAGCCCCGAACGAACTGAGGAGCTGTTTTTT
CASSPERTEELFF
>-|-|TRBJ2-3|TRBV30
TGTGCCTGGAGTGTAATGGGGGGGGCCCCCGATACGCAGTATTTT
CAWSVMGGAPDTQYF
>once|-|TRBJ1-1|TRBV2
TGTGCCAGCAGTGTAGACACAGGGAACACTGAAGCTTTCTTT
CASSVDTGNTEAFF
>-|-|TRBJ1-1|TRBV6-6
TGTGCCAGCAGTTACGACAGGCGGGGGACTGAAGCTTTCTTT
CASSYDRRGTEAFF
>once|-|TRBJ2-4|TRBV27
TGTGCCAGCAGTTCCTTTTCCCCAACTGAGAACATTCAGTACTTC
CASSSFSPTENIQYF
>-|TRBD1|TRBJ2-5|TRBV6-5
TGTGCCAGCAGCCGGACAGGGTTTATGGAGACCCAGTACTTC
CASSRTGFMETQYF
>-|TRBD2|TRBJ2-7|TRBV5-4
TGTGCCAGCAGCGGGGCTGGGACTAGCGAAGACGAGCAGTACTTC
CASSGAGTSEDEQYF
>-|-|TRBJ2-7|TRBV5-1
TGCGCCAGCAGCTTGAGGGGTTACGAGCAGTACTTC
CASSLRGYEQYF
>-|-|TRBJ1-1|TRBV6-5
TGTGCCAGCAGTTTTAGGGGAGGTGAAGCTTTCTTT
CASSFRGGEAFF
>-|TRBD1|TRBJ1-2|TRBV28
TGTGCCAGCAGCTTGACAGGGAGTAGTACGGGAGGCTACACCTTC
CASSLTGSSTGGYTF
>-|-|TRBJ1-5|TRBV19
TGTGCCAGTAGTATACAGGGGCGGAATCAGCCCCAGCATTTT
CASSIQGRNQPQHF
>-|TRBD1|TRBJ2-3|TRBV9
TGTGCCAGCAGCGTAGCAGCTCGGCAGGGGGCAGATACGCAGTATTTT
CASSVAARQGADTQYF
>-|-|TRBJ2-5|TRBV5-1
TGCGCCAGCAGCTCGACAGTGGGAAAAGAGACCCAGTACTTC
CASSSTVGKETQYF
>-|-|TRBJ2-7|TRBV11-2
TGTGCCAGCAGCCCAAGGGGGAGGCAGGGGGGATCGGGCGAGCAGTACTTC
CASSPRGRQGGSGEQYF
>few|TRBD2|TRBJ2-1|TRBV13
TGTGCCAGCAGACCCACTAGCGGGGGTCTCAATGAGCAGTTCTTC
CASRPTSGGLNEQFF
>-|TRBD1|TRBJ2-1|TRBV11-2
TGTGCCAGCAGTCTCAGGGACAGGGCAACTGAGCAGTTCTTC
CASSLRDRATEQFF